Listed here are 27 T cell receptor beta chains from one sample, sequenced in a study of T cell responses to AZD1222 COVID-19 vaccine. Clones were read by immunoSEQ multiplex PCR, and TCRdb kept only the in-frame ones, dropping some. The table includes around 140,000 clones, roughly 90% detected once. The sample here was peripheral blood, taken 28 days after the second AZD1222 dose. The origin of the receptors is an adult who received the AZD1222 COVID-19 vaccine.

In the case of this clone: This sample also contains other DNA sequences that code for the same CDR3. The V call is TRBV2, the J call TRBJ2-2, with 7 bases aligning to TRBD1. V lost 6 bases and J lost 2; bases outside the gene matches: 3. The CDR3 spans 14 residues. Per the germline V gene, CDR1 is SNHLY and CDR2 is FYNNEI. CDR3 in DNA: TGTGCCAGCAGAGGGGACAGCAACACCGGGGAGCTGTTTTTT. This codes for CASRGDSNTGELFF.

This clone was found a few times. This chain links TRBV5-1 with TRBJ1-1, with TRBD1 matching 11 bases. Germline CDR1 reads SGHRS; CDR2 reads YFSETQ. This CDR3 has 15 residues. With V trimmed by 2 bases and J by 1 base, 1 base remained unmatched. CDR3 sequence (DNA): TGCGCCAGCAGCTTAGGGACAGGGGGGAACACTGAAGCTTTCTTT. Protein: CASSLGTGGNTEAFF. The complete variable domain, with remaining parts taken from reference TRBV5-1 and TRBJ1-1, reads KAGVTQTPRYLIKTRGQQVTLSCSPISGHRSVSWYQQTPGQGLQFLFEYFSETQRNKGNFPGRFSGRQFSNSRSEMNVSTLELGDSALYLCASSLGTGGNTEAFFGQGTRLTVV.

The gene calls are TRBV19 and TRBJ2-2, with D perhaps matching TRBD2 (5 bases). Germline V gene sequence: CDR1 LNHDA, CDR2 SQIVND (reference sequence). There are 12 residues in the CDR3. V was pared by 6 bases and J by 7 bases, with 9 bases between. CDR3 amino acids: CASSLLVGELFF. The CDR3 bases are TGTGCCAGTAGCCTACTAGTCGGGGAGCTGTTTTTT. Together with reference TRBV19 and TRBJ2-2, the CDR3 gives the full variable domain: DGGITQSPKYLFRKEGQNVTLSCEQNLNHDAMYWYRQDPGQGLRLIYYSQIVNDFQKGDIAEGYSVSREKKESFPLTVTSAQKNPTAFYLCASSLLVGELFFGEGSRLTVL.

This chain connects TRBV5-1 to TRBJ2-7; 8 nucleotides agree with TRBD1. The junction had 3 bases not matched to a gene; V was cut back by 1 base and J by 3 bases. Germline loops: CDR1 SGHRS, CDR2 YFSETQ. The CDR3 runs 14 residues. The CDR3 sequence is CASSLKGQDYEQYF. In DNA form, the CDR3 reads TGCGCCAGCAGCTTGAAGGGACAGGACTACGAGCAGTACTTC.

The gene calls are TRBV9 and TRBJ2-1, with D possibly called TRBD1 or TRBD2 (5 bases each). This CDR3 is 15 amino acids long. V lost 3 bases to trimming and J lost 5 bases, with 15 bases between them. Germline loops: CDR1 SGDLS, CDR2 YYNGEE. The CDR3 bases are TGTGCCAGCAGCGACCGGGGCCCTAGGGACAATGAGCAGTTCTTC. Protein: CASSDRGPRDNEQFF.

The rearrangement uses TRBV23-1 and TRBJ1-5; 12 bases are shared with TRBD1. TRBV23-1 is an ORF; its function is uncertain. With V trimmed by 8 bases and J by 2 bases, 7 bases remained unmatched. CDR3 length: 16 amino acids. In nucleotides, the CDR3 is TGCGCCAGCGGGGACAGGGGGCGAGTTGGCAATCAGCCCCAGCATTTT. Residues: CASGDRGRVGNQPQHF.

The rearrangement joins TRBV3-1 (or the pseudogene TRBV3-2) to TRBJ2-1; 11 bases fit TRBD2. Germline CDR1 is LGHDT and CDR2 is YNNKEL (reference sequence). The length of the CDR3 is 14 residues. The V and J ends lost 4 bases and 5 bases, in that order; junction bases with no gene match: 1. The CDR3 bases are TGTGCCAGCAGCCGTAGCGGGGGGGACAATGAGCAGTTCTTC. The encoded protein is CASSRSGGDNEQFF.

The chain carries TRBV27 and TRBJ2-3; 7 nucleotides line up with TRBD2. CDR3 length equals 15 residues. V shed 2 bases, J shed 1 base, and the junction held 3 bases outside the gene matches. CDR1 and CDR2 (germline): MNHEY, SMNVEV (reference sequence). The CDR3 DNA reads TGTGCCAGCAGTTTACGGCGGGAGCGCACAGATACGCAGTATTTT. This encodes CASSLRRERTDTQYF.

CDR3 DNA sequence: TGTGCCTCCCAGACTAGCGGGTCAGATACGCAGTATTTT. This translates into CASQTSGSDTQYF. The chain joins TRBV24-1 to TRBJ2-3; 10 nucleotides match TRBD2. This CDR3 is built from 13 residues. V was clipped by 12 bases and J by 4 bases; unmatched bases: 6. CDR1 and CDR2 (germline): KGHDR, SFDVKD.

Written as DNA, the CDR3 is TGTGCCAGCAGCTTAGCAGGATCCTACAATGAGCAGTTCTTC. It yields the protein CASSLAGSYNEQFF. The genes are TRBV7-3 and TRBJ2-1; D is uncertain. Germline CDR1 and CDR2: SGHTA and FQGTGA. The V end lost 2 bases, the J end lost 1 base, and 6 bases lay between the germline ends. This CDR3 has 14 residues.

The chain combines TRBV6-5 with TRBJ1-6; 8 positions match TRBD1. J lost 6 bases, V lost 8 bases, and 9 bases had no gene match. Germline V gives CDR1 MNHEY, CDR2 SVGAGI. This CDR3 spans 15 amino acids. The CDR3 DNA is TGTGCCAGCTTTCCCAGGACAGGGTCTAATTCACCCCTCCACTTT. Translation gives CASFPRTGSNSPLHF.

This chain links TRBV2 with TRBJ2-5; D remains unclear. Germline V gene sequence: CDR1 SNHLY, CDR2 FYNNEI. This CDR3 has 12 residues. V was clipped by 4 bases and J by 4 bases, with 7 bases between them. In nucleotides, the CDR3 is TGTGCCAGCAGTGTAAAGGGAGAGACCCAGTACTTC. This encodes CASSVKGETQYF. Together with reference TRBV2 and TRBJ2-5, the CDR3 gives the full variable domain: EPEVTQTPSHQVTQMGQEVILRCVPISNHLYFYWYRQILGQKVEFLVSFYNNEISEKSEIFDDQFSVERPDGSNFTLKIRSTKLEDSAMYFCASSVKGETQYFGPGTRLLVL.

This chain uses TRBV21-1 with TRBJ1-5. TRBV21-1 is a pseudogene. CDR3 length: 16 amino acids. The CDR3 here is CASSKGCAGSSQPQHF. DNA for the CDR3: TGTGCCAGCAGCAAAGGGTGCGCAGGGAGTTCTCAGCCCCAGCATTTT.

The chain couples TRBV21-1 to TRBJ2-2; the DNA was not used to check the table's D call, TRBD1. TRBV21-1 is a pseudogene segment. This CDR3 comprises 17 residues. The CDR3 loop is CASSGQGALWDTGELFF. The CDR3, as DNA: TGTGCCAGCTCCGGACAGGGGGCGCTTTGGGACACCGGGGAGCTGTTTTTT.

The chain uses TRBV6-5 and TRBJ1-6; D uncertain. CDR1 and CDR2 (germline): MNHEY, SVGAGI. V shed 0 bases and J shed 8 bases, with 14 bases lying between them. This CDR3 has 16 amino acids. The chain's CDR3 is CASSYSTLLPDSPLHF. The DNA of the CDR3 is TGTGCCAGCAGTTACTCGACCCTTCTACCAGATTCACCCCTCCACTTT.

The CDR3 here is CAWSRQGSQPQHF. CDR3 nucleotides: TGTGCCTGGAGTAGGCAGGGCAGTCAGCCCCAGCATTTT. This rearrangement joins TRBV30 to TRBJ1-5; D is possibly TRBD1 (5 bases). Germline V gene data show CDR1 as GTSNPN and CDR2 as SVGIG (reference sequence). This CDR3 is built from 13 residues. V was cut by 2 bases and J by 6 bases, with 11 bases left in between.

V usage is TRBV7-3 and J usage is TRBJ1-1; 7 bases match TRBD1. This CDR3 spans 15 amino acids. The germline gives CDR1 SGHTA, CDR2 FQGTGA. V dropped 3 bases and J dropped 3; count of bases not matched to a gene: 7. Here the CDR3 DNA reads TGTGCCAGCAGCTTCTCAGGGGGGGTGGACACTGAAGCTTTCTTT. Its protein is CASSFSGGVDTEAFF.

This chain uses TRBV4-1 with TRBJ2-1; TRBD2 is a possible D gene (6 bases). Germline V gives CDR1 MGHRA, CDR2 YSYEKL. CDR3 length equals 16 residues. V lost 0 bases and J 6 bases, leaving 15 bases between the germline ends. CDR3 sequence reads: CASSQDFPGGGNEQFF. The CDR3 DNA reads TGCGCCAGCAGCCAAGATTTTCCCGGGGGAGGCAATGAGCAGTTCTTC.

The CDR3, as DNA: TGTGCCAGCAGTTCGCAGGGGGAAGGGGATGGCTACACCTTC. Protein: CASSSQGEGDGYTF. This rearrangement joins TRBV28 to TRBJ1-2; the match to TRBD1 covers 7 bases. Germline values: CDR1 MDHEN, CDR2 SYDVKM. The CDR3 spans 14 residues. V shed 4 bases, J shed 6 bases, and the junction held 8 bases outside the gene matches.

The chain joins TRBV6-2 or TRBV6-3 to TRBJ1-1; no clear D gene. Germline V gives CDR1 MNHEY, CDR2 SVGEGT. V shed 0 bases and J shed 4 bases, with 9 bases lying between them. The CDR3 extends over 14 amino acids. The CDR3 DNA follows: TGTGCCAGCAGTTACTCCTCGCGGGGCACTGAAGCTTTCTTT. Protein product: CASSYSSRGTEAFF.

V usage is TRBV6-2 or TRBV6-3 and J usage is TRBJ2-1, with 9 positions matching TRBD2. The V and J ends lost 1 base and 5 bases, in that order; junction bases with no gene match: 9. CDR1 is MNHEY, CDR2 SVGEGT, per germline. This CDR3 is 17 amino acids long. CDR3 sequence reads: CASSYYPAGGIHNEQFF. In DNA, the CDR3 is TGTGCCAGCAGTTACTACCCAGCGGGAGGTATCCACAATGAGCAGTTCTTC.

The chain links TRBV4-1 to TRBJ1-6, with D possibly TRBD1 on 5 matching bases. The germline V gene encodes CDR1 MGHRA and CDR2 YSYEKL. CDR3 length: 15 residues. V lost 0 bases and J 9 bases, leaving 12 bases between the germline ends. CDR3 in DNA: TGCGCCAGCAGCCAAGAAGAAGGGGTCGGTTCACCCCTCCACTTT. Translating gives CASSQEEGVGSPLHF.

This chain connects TRBV3-1 (or the pseudogene TRBV3-2) to TRBJ2-1, with TRBD2 identical over 10 bases. The V and J ends lost 0 bases and 6 bases, in that order; junction bases with no gene match: 2. Germline values: CDR1 LGHDT, CDR2 YNNKEL (reference sequence). There are 15 residues in the CDR3. The CDR3 DNA reads TGTGCCAGCAGCCAAGAACTAGCGGGGTCCAATGAGCAGTTCTTC. Translated: CASSQELAGSNEQFF.

The chain joins TRBV3-1 (or the pseudogene TRBV3-2) to TRBJ2-3; D possibly corresponds to TRBD2 (5 bases). The CDR3 totals 12 residues. Trimming removed 3 bases from V and 4 bases from J, with 5 bases in between. Germline assignment: CDR1 LGHDT and CDR2 YNNKEL (reference sequence). The CDR3 DNA sequence: TGTGCCAGCAGCCAGAGGGCAGATACGCAGTATTTT. Its protein product is CASSQRADTQYF.

V usage is TRBV28 and J usage is TRBJ2-3; TRBD2 matches at 9 bases. This CDR3 region has 14 residues. Germline CDR1 MDHEN, CDR2 SYDVKM. After removal of 6 bases from V and 2 bases from J, the junction contained 3 bases not matched to a gene. The CDR3 loop reads CASRVAGVTDTQYF. CDR3 sequence (DNA): TGTGCCAGCAGAGTAGCGGGAGTCACAGATACGCAGTATTTT.

This chain uses TRBV7-3 with TRBJ1-1; D is uncertain. V gave up 5 bases and J gave up 0 bases, with 7 bases separating them. CDR1 and CDR2 (germline): SGHTA, FQGTGA. The CDR3 runs 13 residues. This CDR3 reads CASSPAMNTEAFF. The DNA for the CDR3 is TGTGCCAGCAGCCCCGCAATGAACACTGAAGCTTTCTTT. Together with reference TRBV7-3 and TRBJ1-1, the CDR3 gives the full variable domain: GAGVSQTPSNKVTEKGKYVELRCDPISGHTALYWYRQSLGQGPEFLIYFQGTGAADDSGLPNDRFFAVRPEGSVSTLKIQRTERGDSAVYLCASSPAMNTEAFFGQGTRLTVV.

This sequence joins TRBV28 and TRBJ1-5; D call uncertain. The germline V and J ends were trimmed by 6 bases and 7 bases, with 10 bases remaining between them. The CDR3 runs 12 residues. Germline V gene lookup returns CDR1 MDHEN and CDR2 SYDVKM. Written as DNA, the CDR3 is TGTGCCAGCAGGGGCCCGGCACAGCCCCAGCATTTT. It yields the protein CASRGPAQPQHF.